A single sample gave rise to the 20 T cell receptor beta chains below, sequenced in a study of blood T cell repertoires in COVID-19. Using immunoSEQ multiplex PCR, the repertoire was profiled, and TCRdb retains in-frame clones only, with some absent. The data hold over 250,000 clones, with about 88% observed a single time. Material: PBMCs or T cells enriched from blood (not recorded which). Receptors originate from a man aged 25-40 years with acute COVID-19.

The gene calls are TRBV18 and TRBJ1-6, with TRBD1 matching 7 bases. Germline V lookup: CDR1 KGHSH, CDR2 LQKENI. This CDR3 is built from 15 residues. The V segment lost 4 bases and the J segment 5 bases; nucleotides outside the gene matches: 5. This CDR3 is CASSRRDSDNSPLHF. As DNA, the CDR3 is TGTGCCAGCTCACGGAGGGACAGCGATAATTCACCCCTCCACTTT.

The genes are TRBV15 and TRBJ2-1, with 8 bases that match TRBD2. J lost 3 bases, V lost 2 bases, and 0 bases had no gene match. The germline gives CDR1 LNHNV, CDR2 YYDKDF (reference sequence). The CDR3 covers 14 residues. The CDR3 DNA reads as TGTGCCACCAGCAGAAGCGGGGGCTACAATGAGCAGTTCTTC. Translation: CATSRSGGYNEQFF.

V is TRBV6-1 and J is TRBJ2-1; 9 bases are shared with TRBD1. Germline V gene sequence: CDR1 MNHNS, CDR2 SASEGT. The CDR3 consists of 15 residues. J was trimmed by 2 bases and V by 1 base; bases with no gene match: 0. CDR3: CASSEGDRAYNEQFF. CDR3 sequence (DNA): TGTGCCAGCAGTGAAGGGGACAGGGCCTACAATGAGCAGTTCTTC.

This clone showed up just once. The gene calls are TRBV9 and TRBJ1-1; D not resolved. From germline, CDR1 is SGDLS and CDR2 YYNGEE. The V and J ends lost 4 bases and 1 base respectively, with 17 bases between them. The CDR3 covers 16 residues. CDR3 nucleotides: TGTGCCAGCAGCCAGTCCAGTAGGAGGACGAACACTGAAGCTTTCTTT. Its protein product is CASSQSSRRTNTEAFF.

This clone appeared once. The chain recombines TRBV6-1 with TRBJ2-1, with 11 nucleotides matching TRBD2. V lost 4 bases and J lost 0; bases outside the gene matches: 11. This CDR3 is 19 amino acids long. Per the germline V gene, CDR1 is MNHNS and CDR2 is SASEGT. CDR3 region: CASSGGLAGGTSSYNEQFF. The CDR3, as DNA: TGTGCCAGCAGTGGGGGGCTAGCGGGAGGCACGAGCTCCTACAATGAGCAGTTCTTC.

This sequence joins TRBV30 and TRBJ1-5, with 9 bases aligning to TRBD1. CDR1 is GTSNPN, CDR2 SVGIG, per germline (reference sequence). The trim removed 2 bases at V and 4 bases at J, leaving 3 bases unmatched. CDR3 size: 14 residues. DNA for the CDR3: TGTGCCTGGAGTCTGGGACAGGGAAATCAGCCCCAGCATTTT. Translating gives CAWSLGQGNQPQHF. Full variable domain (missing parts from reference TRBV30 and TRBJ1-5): SQTIHQWPATLVQPVGSPLSLECTVEGTSNPNLYWYRQAAGRGLQLLFYSVGIGQISSEVPQNLSASRPQDRQFILSSKKLLLSDSGFYLCAWSLGQGNQPQHFGDGTRLSIL.

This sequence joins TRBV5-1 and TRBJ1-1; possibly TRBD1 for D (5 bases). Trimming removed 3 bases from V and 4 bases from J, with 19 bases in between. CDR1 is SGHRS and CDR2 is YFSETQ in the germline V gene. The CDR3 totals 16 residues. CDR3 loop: CASSSGAGMFVTEAFF. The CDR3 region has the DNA TGCGCCAGCAGCTCGGGCGCAGGGATGTTTGTCACTGAAGCTTTCTTT.

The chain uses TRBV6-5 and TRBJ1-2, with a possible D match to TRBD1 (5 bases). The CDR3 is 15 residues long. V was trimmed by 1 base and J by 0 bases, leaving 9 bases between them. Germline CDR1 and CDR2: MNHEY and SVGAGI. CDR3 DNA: TGTGCCAGCAGTTACTACAGGAAAGCTAACTATGGCTACACCTTC. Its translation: CASSYYRKANYGYTF.

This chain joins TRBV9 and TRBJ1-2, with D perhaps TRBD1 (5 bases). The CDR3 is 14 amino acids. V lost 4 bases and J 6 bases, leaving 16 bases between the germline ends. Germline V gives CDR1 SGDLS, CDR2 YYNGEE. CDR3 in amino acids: CASSSMGRVNGYTF. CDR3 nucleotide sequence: TGTGCCAGCAGCTCCATGGGCAGGGTGAATGGCTACACCTTC.

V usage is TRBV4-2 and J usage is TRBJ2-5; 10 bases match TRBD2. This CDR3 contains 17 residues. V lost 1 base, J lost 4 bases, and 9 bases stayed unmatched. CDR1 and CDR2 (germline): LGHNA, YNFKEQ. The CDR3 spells CASSQVSSGGVGETQYF. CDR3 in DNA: TGTGCCAGCAGCCAAGTCTCTAGCGGGGGAGTAGGAGAGACCCAGTACTTC.

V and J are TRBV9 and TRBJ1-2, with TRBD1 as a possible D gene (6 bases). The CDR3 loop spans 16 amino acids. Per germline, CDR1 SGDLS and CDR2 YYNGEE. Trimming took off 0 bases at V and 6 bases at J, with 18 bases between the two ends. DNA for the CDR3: TGTGCCAGCAGCGTAGAGGGGGGGCCGTATCCCCATGGCTACACCTTC. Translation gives CASSVEGGPYPHGYTF.

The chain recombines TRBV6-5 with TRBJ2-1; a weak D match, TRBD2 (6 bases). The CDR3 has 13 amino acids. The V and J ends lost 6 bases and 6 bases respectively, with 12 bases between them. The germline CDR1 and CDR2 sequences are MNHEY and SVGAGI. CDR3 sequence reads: CASRPVGGNEQFF. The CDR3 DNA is TGTGCCAGCAGGCCAGTGGGGGGCAATGAGCAGTTCTTC.

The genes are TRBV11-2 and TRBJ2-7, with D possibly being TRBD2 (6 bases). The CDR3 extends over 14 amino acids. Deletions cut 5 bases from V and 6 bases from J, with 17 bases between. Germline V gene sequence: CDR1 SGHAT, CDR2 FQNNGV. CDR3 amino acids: CASSLIGSIGEQYV. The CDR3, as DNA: TGTGCCAGCAGCCTAATCGGGAGTATTGGCGAGCAGTACGTC.

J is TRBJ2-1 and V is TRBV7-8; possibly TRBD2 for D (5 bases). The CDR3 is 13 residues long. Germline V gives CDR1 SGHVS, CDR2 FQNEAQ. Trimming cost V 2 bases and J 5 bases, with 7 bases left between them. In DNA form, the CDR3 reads TGTGCCAGCAGCTTAAGAGCGGACAATGAGCAGTTCTTC. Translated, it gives CASSLRADNEQFF.

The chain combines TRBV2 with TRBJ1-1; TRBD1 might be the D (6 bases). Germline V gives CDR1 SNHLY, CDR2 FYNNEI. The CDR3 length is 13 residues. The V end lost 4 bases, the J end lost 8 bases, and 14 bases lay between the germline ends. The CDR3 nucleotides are TGTGCCAGCAGTGGAGATGTTGGGGGCGAAGCTTTCTTT. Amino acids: CASSGDVGGEAFF.

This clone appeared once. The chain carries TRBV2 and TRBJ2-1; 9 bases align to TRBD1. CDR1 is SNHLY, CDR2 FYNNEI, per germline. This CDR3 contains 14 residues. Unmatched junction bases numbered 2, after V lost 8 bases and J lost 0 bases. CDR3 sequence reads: CASWGQGSYNEQFF. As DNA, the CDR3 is TGTGCCAGCTGGGGACAGGGCTCCTACAATGAGCAGTTCTTC.

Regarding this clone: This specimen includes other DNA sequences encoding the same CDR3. The CDR3 nucleotides are TGTGCCAGCTCACCTGGGAGAGGCGCCTACAATGAGCAGTTCTTC. Translation gives CASSPGRGAYNEQFF. The chain employs TRBV18 and TRBJ2-1; tentative D call: TRBD2 (5 bases). Germline values: CDR1 KGHSH, CDR2 LQKENI. This CDR3 contains 15 residues. Trimming shortened V by 3 bases and J by 2 bases, and 11 bases separated the two germline ends.

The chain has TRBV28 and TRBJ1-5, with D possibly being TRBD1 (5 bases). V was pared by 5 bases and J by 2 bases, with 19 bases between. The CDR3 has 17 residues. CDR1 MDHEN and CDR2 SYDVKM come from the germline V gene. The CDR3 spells CASSLLRGEGGNQPQHF. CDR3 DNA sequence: TGTGCCAGCAGTCTCCTTAGGGGCGAAGGTGGCAATCAGCCCCAGCATTTT.

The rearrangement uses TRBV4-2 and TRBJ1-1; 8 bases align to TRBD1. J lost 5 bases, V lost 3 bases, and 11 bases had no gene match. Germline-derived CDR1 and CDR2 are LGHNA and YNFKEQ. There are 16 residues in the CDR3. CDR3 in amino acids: CASSQSSRGQGTEAFF. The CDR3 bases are TGTGCCAGCAGCCAGTCTTCCAGGGGGCAGGGGACTGAAGCTTTCTTT.

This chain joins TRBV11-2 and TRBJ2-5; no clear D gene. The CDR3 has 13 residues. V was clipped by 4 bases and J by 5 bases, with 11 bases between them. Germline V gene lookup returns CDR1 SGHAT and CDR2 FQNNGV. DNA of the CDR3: TGTGCCAGCAGCTCCGTCCTCGTCGAGACCCAGTACTTC. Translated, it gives CASSSVLVETQYF.